This TCR delta chain was recovered during a study of gamma-delta T cells after stem cell transplantation. A few counts support this clone. TCRdb re-called the RT-PCR reads through CATT. Altogether more than 650 delta-chain clones are present, 21% being singletons, with the ten largest covering 27%. The sample comprised gamma-delta T cells. The sequence came from a human donor. It is not recorded whose cells these are; they may come from a transplant donor.

The CDR3 here is CACDTLGDKRTAQLFF. The CDR3 nucleotides read TGTGCCTGTGACACACTGGGGGATAAGCGGACAGCACAACTCTTCTTT. This chain connects TRDV2 to TRDJ2; TRDD3 matches 11 bases. CDR1 is GEAIGNYY and CDR2 is EKD in the germline V gene. V shed 1 base, J shed 4 bases, and the junction held 4 bases outside the gene matches. The CDR3 runs 16 residues.